These 17 T cell receptor beta chains originate from one sample sequenced in a study of blood T cell repertoires in COVID-19. Sequenced by immunoSEQ multiplex PCR; TCRdb stores in-frame clones only, minus some. The repertoire holds more than 150,000 clones, with roughly nine tenths as singletons. Source material: peripheral blood. Receptors originate from a woman in her 70s with acute or convalescent COVID-19.

This rearrangement joins TRBV7-2 to TRBJ1-5; D is unresolved. Deletions cut 0 bases from V and 3 bases from J, with 9 bases between. The CDR3 runs 15 residues. Germline CDR1 SGHTA, CDR2 FQGNSA. CDR3 bases: TGTGCCAGCAGCTTAGCGTTACAAATCAATCAGCCCCAGCATTTT. Protein product: CASSLALQINQPQHF.

This chain uses TRBV7-9 with TRBJ2-1; TRBD2 matches at 9 bases. Germline V lookup: CDR1 SEHNR, CDR2 FQNEAQ (reference sequence). J lost 6 bases, V lost 7 bases, and 7 bases had no gene match. This CDR3 is built from 14 residues. DNA for the CDR3: TGTGCCAGCATGCGGGGGGGCGGTGGCAATGAGCAGTTCTTC. Amino acid sequence: CASMRGGGGNEQFF.

J is TRBJ1-1 and V is TRBV18; D gene ambiguous. This CDR3 is 13 amino acids long. Between the trimmed V and J ends, which lost 3 bases and 1 base, there was a span of 6 bases. The V gene's germline CDR1 is KGHSH and CDR2 LQKENI. The CDR3 region is CASSPRQNTEAFF. In DNA, the CDR3 is TGTGCCAGCTCACCGAGGCAGAACACTGAAGCTTTCTTT.

The rearrangement links TRBV19 to TRBJ2-7, with D tentatively TRBD1 (6 bases). The V gene lost 1 base and the J gene lost 2 bases, with 9 bases spanning the gap. The CDR3 loop spans 14 amino acids. The germline CDR1 and CDR2 sequences are LNHDA and SQIVND (reference sequence). The CDR3 sequence: CASSIGTEAYEQYF. Here the CDR3 DNA reads TGTGCCAGTAGTATAGGGACAGAGGCCTACGAGCAGTACTTC.

This sequence joins TRBV6-2 or TRBV6-3 and TRBJ1-1; 7 nucleotides match TRBD1. The V gene end was trimmed by 0 bases and the J gene end by 9 bases; junction bases not matched to a gene: 22. Germline V gene lookup returns CDR1 MNHEY and CDR2 SVGEGT. This CDR3 contains 19 residues. The CDR3 sequence: CASSYSQEKGGSQGFKAFF. The CDR3 nucleotides read TGTGCCAGCAGTTACTCGCAGGAGAAGGGGGGATCACAGGGGTTCAAAGCTTTCTTT.

The gene calls are TRBV19 and TRBJ1-6; 7 bases align to TRBD1. J gave up 5 bases and V 6 bases, and 7 bases lay outside the gene matches. The germline V gene has CDR1 LNHDA and CDR2 SQIVND (reference sequence). This CDR3 comprises 15 residues. DNA of the CDR3: TGTGCCAGTAGCCTCCGGGACAGTAATAATTCACCCCTCCACTTT. Protein product: CASSLRDSNNSPLHF. The full variable domain, with the rest looked up from reference TRBV19 and TRBJ1-6, is DGGITQSPKYLFRKEGQNVTLSCEQNLNHDAMYWYRQDPGQGLRLIYYSQIVNDFQKGDIAEGYSVSREKKESFPLTVTSAQKNPTAFYLCASSLRDSNNSPLHFGNGTRLTVT.

This chain connects TRBV3-1 (or the pseudogene TRBV3-2) to TRBJ2-5, with no clear D. CDR3 size: 13 residues. Looked up from germline, CDR1 is LGHDT and CDR2 is YNNKEL (reference sequence). V lost 1 base to trimming and J lost 5 bases, with 8 bases between them. The DNA for the CDR3 is TGTGCCAGCAGCCAAGGACTCTTGGAGACCCAGTACTTC. Its protein is CASSQGLLETQYF.

V usage is TRBV5-6 and J usage is TRBJ2-1; possibly TRBD1 for D (6 bases). The length of the CDR3 is 18 residues. The V and J ends lost 3 bases and 3 bases respectively, with 22 bases between them. Germline-derived CDR1 and CDR2 are SGHDT and YYEEEE. CDR3 amino acids: CASSSTRVRGTLYNEQFF. CDR3 DNA: TGTGCCAGCAGCTCTACCCGCGTCAGGGGAACCCTCTACAATGAGCAGTTCTTC.

The rearrangement links TRBV5-1 to TRBJ2-5, with D tentatively TRBD1 (6 bases). Trimming left V 0 bases short and J 5 bases short, with 14 bases between. The germline V gene encodes CDR1 SGHRS and CDR2 YFSETQ. The CDR3 is made up of 15 amino acids. The DNA of the CDR3 is TGCGCCAGCAGCTTGGCCGGTCGTCAGGGGGAGACCCAGTACTTC. Its translation: CASSLAGRQGETQYF.

This clone was detected only a few times. The CDR3 DNA reads TGTGCCAGCAGCCCCTTGTTGGGGCTGCGATACCCCGCTTTCTTT. It codes for CASSPLLGLRYPAFF. The chain links TRBV11-2 to TRBJ1-1; maybe TRBD1 (5 bases). Trimming cost V 5 bases and J 11 bases, with 24 bases left between them. The CDR3 is 15 residues long. Germline assignment: CDR1 SGHAT and CDR2 FQNNGV.

This clone was detected a few times. The rearrangement joins TRBV19 to TRBJ1-2, with D possibly matching TRBD1 (5 bases). The V gene's germline CDR1 is LNHDA and CDR2 SQIVND (reference sequence). Trimming took off 3 bases at V and 4 bases at J, with 15 bases between the two ends. CDR3 length equals 15 residues. The CDR3 loop reads CASSMAGRRGYGYTF. The CDR3 DNA sequence: TGTGCCAGTAGTATGGCGGGGCGGCGAGGCTATGGCTACACCTTC.

The chain links TRBV30 to TRBJ1-1; no definite D call. The CDR3 contains 13 residues. Germline CDR1 is GTSNPN and CDR2 is SVGIG (reference sequence). The V gene lost 0 bases and the J gene lost 0 bases, with 5 bases spanning the gap. The chain's CDR3 is CAWSVDLNTEAFF. In nucleotides, the CDR3 is TGTGCCTGGAGTGTAGACTTGAACACTGAAGCTTTCTTT.

The chain joins TRBV30 to TRBJ1-1, with 8 bases that match TRBD1. V lost 6 bases and J lost 4; bases outside the gene matches: 7. The CDR3 sequence is 13 residues long. Germline V lookup: CDR1 GTSNPN, CDR2 SVGIG (reference sequence). CDR3 coding DNA: TGTGCCTGCTACAGGGGGAGAAGCACTGAAGCTTTCTTT. It yields the protein CACYRGRSTEAFF. The full variable domain, rest sourced from reference TRBV30 and TRBJ1-1, is SQTIHQWPATLVQPVGSPLSLECTVEGTSNPNLYWYRQAAGRGLQLLFYSVGIGQISSEVPQNLSASRPQDRQFILSSKKLLLSDSGFYLCACYRGRSTEAFFGQGTRLTVV.

This clone came up once. The genes are TRBV6-4 and TRBJ2-2, with D possibly TRBD1 on 5 matching bases. The germline V and J ends were trimmed by 5 bases and 2 bases, with 9 bases remaining between them. This CDR3 comprises 14 residues. Germline loops: CDR1 MRHNA, CDR2 SNTAGT. CDR3 region: CASSTGPNTGELFF. The CDR3 DNA sequence: TGTGCCAGCAGTACAGGACCCAACACCGGGGAGCTGTTTTTT.

The CDR3 here is CSEAKQETQYF. In DNA form, the CDR3 reads TGCAGTGAAGCAAAACAAGAGACCCAGTACTTC. V usage is TRBV20-1 and J usage is TRBJ2-5; D is uncertain. The CDR3 sequence is 11 residues long. Germline CDR1 is DFQATT and CDR2 is SNEGSKA (reference sequence). Trimming removed 7 bases from V and 2 bases from J, with 8 bases in between.

This chain connects TRBV6-5 to TRBJ1-6, with 7 positions matching TRBD1. J gave up 9 bases and V 2 bases, and 7 bases lay outside the gene matches. CDR3 size: 15 residues. The germline V gene has CDR1 MNHEY and CDR2 SVGAGI. CDR3 sequence: CASSYRSGGRSPLHF. CDR3 DNA sequence: TGTGCCAGCAGTTACCGGTCAGGGGGTCGTTCACCCCTCCACTTT.

The chain joins TRBV12-3 or TRBV12-4 to TRBJ1-5, with 9 bases aligning to TRBD1. The CDR3 consists of 12 residues. V gave up 6 bases and J gave up 16 bases; unmatched junction bases: 10. The CDR3 is CASSRGQGQFHF. DNA of the CDR3: TGTGCCAGCAGCCGGGGACAGGGTCAATTTCATTTT.